This entry lists 16 T cell receptor beta chains sequenced from one sample in a study of T-cell memory formation after mild COVID-19. TCRdb fed the 5' RACE reads into MiXCR, producing one record per CDR3 protein. The sample includes under 450,000 distinct CDR3 sequences, about a quarter seen only once; the top ten take less than 15%. Sequencing used PBMCs or a T cell subset sorted from them (not recorded which). These receptors were taken from an adult woman who had mild COVID-19 (a few samples of this study predate the infection). Cell type and time point are not known.

V usage is TRBV5-6 and J usage is TRBJ2-5, with 7 bases matching TRBD2. CDR1 and CDR2 (germline): SGHDT, YYEEEE. The CDR3 is made up of 14 amino acids. With V trimmed by 0 bases and J by 3 bases, 2 bases remained unmatched. CDR3 nucleotides: TGTGCCAGCAGCTTGGCGAGCGGGGAAGAGACCCAGTACTTC. It translates to CASSLASGEETQYF.

V gene TRBV6-5 combines with J gene TRBJ2-3; D ambiguous. Trimming shortened V by 4 bases and J by 0 bases, and 11 bases separated the two germline ends. The germline V gene encodes CDR1 MNHEY and CDR2 SVGAGI. The CDR3 totals 15 residues. The CDR3 DNA reads TGTGCCAGCAGTTTAAGTGGGCTGAGCACAGATACGCAGTATTTT. Its protein is CASSLSGLSTDTQYF.

The chain combines TRBV20-1 with TRBJ2-3; either TRBD1 or TRBD2 may supply D (5 bases each). The CDR3 is made up of 14 amino acids. The germline V gene has CDR1 DFQATT and CDR2 SNEGSKA (reference sequence). DNA of the CDR3: TGCCTACCGTCCGAGGGGCGGATCACAGATACGCAGTATTTT. This gives the protein CLPSEGRITDTQYF.

This rearrangement joins TRBV18 to TRBJ2-7; 10 nucleotides match TRBD1. Germline lookup yields CDR1 KGHSH and CDR2 LQKENI. The CDR3 runs to 14 residues. V gave up 3 bases and J gave up 6 bases; unmatched junction bases: 5. CDR3 nucleotide sequence: TGTGCCAGCTCACCGAGACAGGGGGCAGGCGAGCAGTACTTC. It encodes CASSPRQGAGEQYF.

This clonotype was counted between two and nine times. V usage is TRBV5-1 and J usage is TRBJ2-7, with D tentatively TRBD1 or TRBD2 (5 bases each). V lost 0 bases to trimming and J lost 7 bases, with 11 bases between them. The germline gives CDR1 SGHRS, CDR2 YFSETQ. CDR3 length equals 13 residues. The CDR3 region has the DNA TGCGCCAGCAGCTTGGTGGCAGGGAGTGAGCAGTACTTC. Translating gives CASSLVAGSEQYF.

This clonotype was seen more than once but under ten times. The V call is TRBV14, the J call TRBJ1-2, with TRBD1 matching 9 bases. Germline CDR1 is SGHDN and CDR2 is FVKESK. V shed 3 bases, J shed 10 bases, and the junction held 6 bases outside the gene matches. This CDR3 comprises 13 residues. The CDR3 DNA follows: TGTGCCAGCAGCCATAAGCGGACAGGGGACTACACCTTC. This encodes CASSHKRTGDYTF.

V is TRBV7-9 and J is TRBJ2-7; D possibly corresponds to TRBD2 (6 bases). Germline V CDR1 and CDR2: SEHNR, FQNEAQ (reference sequence). V lost 5 bases and J 0 bases, leaving 23 bases between the germline ends. This CDR3 spans 18 amino acids. The CDR3 protein is CASSRRAGIVPSSYEQYF. CDR3 DNA: TGTGCCAGCAGCCGACGCGCGGGAATAGTCCCTAGCTCCTACGAGCAGTACTTC.

The chain carries TRBV12-3 or TRBV12-4 and TRBJ2-7; the D gene is possibly TRBD1 (6 bases). V lost 5 bases, J lost 6 bases, and 11 bases lay in between. This CDR3 spans 12 amino acids. The CDR3 DNA reads as TGTGCCAGCAGTGAGGGGGAAAGCGAGCAGTACTTC. Translation: CASSEGESEQYF.

Here the CDR3 reads CASSARLPGGGYTF. In DNA form, the CDR3 reads TGTGCCAGCAGTGCCCGGCTCCCCGGGGGTGGCTACACCTTC. This chain links TRBV6-5 with TRBJ1-2; maybe TRBD1 (5 bases). The CDR3 is made up of 14 amino acids. V lost 5 bases to trimming and J lost 7 bases, with 17 bases between them. Germline assignment: CDR1 MNHEY and CDR2 SVGAGI.

The rearrangement uses TRBV30 and TRBJ2-4; maybe TRBD1 (6 bases). The length of the CDR3 is 13 residues. Trimming took 2 bases from V and 4 from J, leaving 9 bases between them. Germline-derived CDR1 and CDR2 are GTSNPN and SVGIG (reference sequence). CDR3 sequence: CAWSFGQKNIQYF. The CDR3 bases are TGTGCCTGGAGTTTCGGACAGAAAAACATTCAGTACTTC.

The chain recombines TRBV11-3 with TRBJ2-1, with D perhaps matching TRBD2 (6 bases). The CDR3 runs to 14 residues. The V end lost 4 bases, the J end lost 5 bases, and 12 bases lay between the germline ends. Per the germline V gene, CDR1 is SGHNT and CDR2 is YENEEA. The CDR3 region has the DNA TGTGCCAGCAGCTGGGGAGGAAAAAACAATGAGCAGTTCTTC. It yields the protein CASSWGGKNNEQFF.

This clonotype was observed a few times. The chain links TRBV10-3 to TRBJ2-5; the D is unclear. V shed 4 bases and J shed 3 bases, with 9 bases lying between them. Looked up from germline, CDR1 is ENHRY and CDR2 is SYGVKD. The CDR3 loop spans 13 amino acids. Written as DNA, the CDR3 is TGTGCCATCAGTGGGGTAGGCAAAGAGACCCAGTACTTC. Its protein product is CAISGVGKETQYF.

The table lists this clonotype with many counts. The chain links TRBV7-3 to TRBJ1-5, with D uncertain. CDR1 SGHTA and CDR2 FQGTGA come from the germline V gene. CDR3 length equals 12 residues. V was pared by 5 bases and J by 3 bases, with 5 bases between. CDR3 nucleotide sequence: TGTGCCAGCAGCCCCTACAATCAGCCCCAGCATTTT. As protein: CASSPYNQPQHF.

The V gene is TRBV11-2, the J gene TRBJ1-2; D ambiguous. The CDR3 length is 16 residues. Germline V gives CDR1 SGHAT, CDR2 FQNNGV. Trimming cost V 5 bases and J 2 bases, with 18 bases left between them. The DNA for the CDR3 is TGTGCCAGCAGCCCAAAACCTGGACCGGGGAACTATGGCTACACCTTC. Protein product: CASSPKPGPGNYGYTF.

This clonotype appeared a few times. CDR3: CASSLALSGGHRELFF. The CDR3 DNA reads as TGTGCCAGCAGCTTAGCACTGAGCGGGGGGCACCGGGAGCTGTTTTTT. V gene TRBV7-2 combines with J gene TRBJ2-2, with TRBD2 matching 9 bases. Germline assignment: CDR1 SGHTA and CDR2 FQGNSA. V lost 0 bases to trimming and J lost 9 bases; unmatched junction nucleotides: 8. CDR3 length: 16 amino acids.

The rearrangement links TRBV7-9 to TRBJ2-5, with D possibly TRBD2 on 5 matching bases. The CDR3 runs to 12 residues. Germline V gives CDR1 SEHNR, CDR2 FQNEAQ (reference sequence). V was trimmed by 11 bases and J by 4 bases, leaving 14 bases between them. The CDR3 loop reads CASAVVLETQYF. CDR3 bases: TGTGCCTCAGCGGTAGTATTAGAGACCCAGTACTTC. Combining the CDR3 with reference TRBV7-9 and TRBJ2-5 gives the whole variable domain DTGVSQNPRHKITKRGQNVTFRCDPISEHNRLYWYRQTLGQGPEFLTYFQNEAQLEKSRLLSDRFSAERPKGSFSTLEIQRTEQGDSAMYLCASAVVLETQYFGPGTRLLVL.